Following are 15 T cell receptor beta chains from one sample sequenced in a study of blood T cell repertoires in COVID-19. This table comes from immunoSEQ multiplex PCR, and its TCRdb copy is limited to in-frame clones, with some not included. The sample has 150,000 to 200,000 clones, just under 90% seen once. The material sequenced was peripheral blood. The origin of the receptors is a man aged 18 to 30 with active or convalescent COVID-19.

CDR3 region: CASSPGTGGNEQFF. CDR3 bases: TGTGCCAGCAGTCCCGGGACAGGGGGAAATGAGCAGTTCTTC. The chain combines TRBV7-8 with TRBJ2-1; TRBD1 matches 11 bases. Trimming at V came to 6 bases and at J to 7 bases, leaving 5 bases not matched to a gene. This CDR3 contains 14 residues. CDR1 SGHVS and CDR2 FQNEAQ come from the germline V gene.

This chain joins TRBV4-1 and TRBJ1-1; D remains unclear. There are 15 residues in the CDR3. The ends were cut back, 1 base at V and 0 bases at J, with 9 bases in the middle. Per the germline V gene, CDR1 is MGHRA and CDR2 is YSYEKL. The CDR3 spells CASSQAPVLNTEAFF. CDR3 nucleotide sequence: TGCGCCAGCAGCCAAGCTCCCGTATTGAACACTGAAGCTTTCTTT.

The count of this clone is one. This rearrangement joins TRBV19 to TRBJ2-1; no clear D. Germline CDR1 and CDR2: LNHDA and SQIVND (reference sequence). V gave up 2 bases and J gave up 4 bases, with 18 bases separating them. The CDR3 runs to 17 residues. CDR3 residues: CASSIPGLPIIYNEQFF. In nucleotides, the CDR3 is TGTGCCAGTAGTATACCTGGCCTCCCGATTATATACAATGAGCAGTTCTTC.

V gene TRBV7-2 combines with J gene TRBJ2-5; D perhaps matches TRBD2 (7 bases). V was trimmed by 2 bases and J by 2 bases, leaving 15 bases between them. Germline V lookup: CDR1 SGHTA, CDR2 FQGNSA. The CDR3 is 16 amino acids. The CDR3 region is CASSLWGGRIQETQYF. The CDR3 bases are TGTGCCAGCAGCTTATGGGGGGGCAGAATTCAAGAGACCCAGTACTTC.

CDR3 sequence reads: CASSLVSGPPYGYTF. Written as DNA, the CDR3 is TGTGCCAGCAGCTTAGTAAGCGGGCCACCCTATGGCTACACCTTC. This chain connects TRBV7-8 to TRBJ1-2, with D unclear. The V gene's germline CDR1 is SGHVS and CDR2 FQNEAQ. The CDR3 has 15 amino acids. The V end was cut by 1 base, the J end by 4 bases, with 13 bases between.

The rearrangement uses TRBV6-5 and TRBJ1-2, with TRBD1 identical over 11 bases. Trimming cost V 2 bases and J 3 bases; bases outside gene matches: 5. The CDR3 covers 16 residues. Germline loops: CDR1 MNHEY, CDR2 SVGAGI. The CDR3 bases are TGTGCCAGCAGTTACGGAGGACAGGGGGCTGACTATGGCTACACCTTC. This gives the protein CASSYGGQGADYGYTF.

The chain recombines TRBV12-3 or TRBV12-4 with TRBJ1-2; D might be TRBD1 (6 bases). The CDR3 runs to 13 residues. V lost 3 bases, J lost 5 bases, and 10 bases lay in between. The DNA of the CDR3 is TGTGCCAGCAGTTTTACAGGGTTATATGGCTACACCTTC. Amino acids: CASSFTGLYGYTF.

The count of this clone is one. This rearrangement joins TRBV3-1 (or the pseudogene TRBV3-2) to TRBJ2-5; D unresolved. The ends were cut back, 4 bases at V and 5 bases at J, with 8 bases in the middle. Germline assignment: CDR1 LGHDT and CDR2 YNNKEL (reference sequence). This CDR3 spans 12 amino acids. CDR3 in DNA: TGTGCCAGCAGCCTCACCAGGGAGACCCAGTACTTC. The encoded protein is CASSLTRETQYF.

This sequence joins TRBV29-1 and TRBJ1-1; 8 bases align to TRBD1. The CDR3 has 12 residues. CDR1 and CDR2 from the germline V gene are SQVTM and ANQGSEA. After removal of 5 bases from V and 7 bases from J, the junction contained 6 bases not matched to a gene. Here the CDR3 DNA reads TGCAGCGTTCGGACAGGGAATATTGAAGCTTTCTTT. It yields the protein CSVRTGNIEAFF.

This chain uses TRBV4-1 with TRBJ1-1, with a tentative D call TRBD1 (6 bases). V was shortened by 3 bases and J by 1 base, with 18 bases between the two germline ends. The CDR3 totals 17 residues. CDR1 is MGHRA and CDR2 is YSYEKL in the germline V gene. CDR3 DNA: TGCGCCAGCAGCCACCCATTTGCCCAGACAGGGAACACTGAAGCTTTCTTT. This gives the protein CASSHPFAQTGNTEAFF.

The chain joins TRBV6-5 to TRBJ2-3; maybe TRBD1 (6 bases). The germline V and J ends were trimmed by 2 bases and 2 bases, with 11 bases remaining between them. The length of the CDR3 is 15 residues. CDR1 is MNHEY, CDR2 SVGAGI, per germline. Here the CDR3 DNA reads TGTGCCAGCAGTTACCTCGGGACATCCACAGATACGCAGTATTTT. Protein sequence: CASSYLGTSTDTQYF.

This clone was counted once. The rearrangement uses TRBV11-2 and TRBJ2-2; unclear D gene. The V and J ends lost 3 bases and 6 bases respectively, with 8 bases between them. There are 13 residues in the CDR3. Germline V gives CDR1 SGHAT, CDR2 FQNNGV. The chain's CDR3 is CASSFSEAGELFF. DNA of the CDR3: TGTGCCAGCAGCTTCTCAGAGGCCGGGGAGCTGTTTTTT. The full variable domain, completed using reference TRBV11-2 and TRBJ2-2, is EAGVAQSPRYKIIEKRQSVAFWCNPISGHATLYWYQQILGQGPKLLIQFQNNGVVDDSQLPKDRFSAERLKGVDSTLKIQPAKLEDSAVYLCASSFSEAGELFFGEGSRLTVL.

The CDR3, as DNA: TGTGCCACCAGCAGAACCTTTGAAGGGAGCTCCTACGAGCAGTACTTC. This encodes CATSRTFEGSSYEQYF. V and J are TRBV15 and TRBJ2-7, with D possibly TRBD2 on 5 matching bases. This CDR3 spans 16 amino acids. Between the trimmed V and J ends, which lost 2 bases and 0 bases, there was a span of 14 bases. Germline V lookup: CDR1 LNHNV, CDR2 YYDKDF (reference sequence).

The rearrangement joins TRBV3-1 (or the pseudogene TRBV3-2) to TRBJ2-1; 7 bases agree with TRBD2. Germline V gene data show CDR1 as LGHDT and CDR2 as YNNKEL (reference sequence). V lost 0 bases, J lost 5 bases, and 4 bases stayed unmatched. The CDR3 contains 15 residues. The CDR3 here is CASSQEPTSNNEQFF. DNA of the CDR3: TGTGCCAGCAGCCAAGAACCGACTAGCAACAATGAGCAGTTCTTC.

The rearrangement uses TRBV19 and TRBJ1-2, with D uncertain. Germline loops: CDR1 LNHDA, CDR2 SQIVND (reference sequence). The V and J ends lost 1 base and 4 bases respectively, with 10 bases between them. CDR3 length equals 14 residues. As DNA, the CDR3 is TGTGCCAGTAGTATAGGAGGCACCCCCTATGGCTACACCTTC. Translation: CASSIGGTPYGYTF. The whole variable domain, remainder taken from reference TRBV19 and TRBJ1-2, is DGGITQSPKYLFRKEGQNVTLSCEQNLNHDAMYWYRQDPGQGLRLIYYSQIVNDFQKGDIAEGYSVSREKKESFPLTVTSAQKNPTAFYLCASSIGGTPYGYTFGSGTRLTVV.